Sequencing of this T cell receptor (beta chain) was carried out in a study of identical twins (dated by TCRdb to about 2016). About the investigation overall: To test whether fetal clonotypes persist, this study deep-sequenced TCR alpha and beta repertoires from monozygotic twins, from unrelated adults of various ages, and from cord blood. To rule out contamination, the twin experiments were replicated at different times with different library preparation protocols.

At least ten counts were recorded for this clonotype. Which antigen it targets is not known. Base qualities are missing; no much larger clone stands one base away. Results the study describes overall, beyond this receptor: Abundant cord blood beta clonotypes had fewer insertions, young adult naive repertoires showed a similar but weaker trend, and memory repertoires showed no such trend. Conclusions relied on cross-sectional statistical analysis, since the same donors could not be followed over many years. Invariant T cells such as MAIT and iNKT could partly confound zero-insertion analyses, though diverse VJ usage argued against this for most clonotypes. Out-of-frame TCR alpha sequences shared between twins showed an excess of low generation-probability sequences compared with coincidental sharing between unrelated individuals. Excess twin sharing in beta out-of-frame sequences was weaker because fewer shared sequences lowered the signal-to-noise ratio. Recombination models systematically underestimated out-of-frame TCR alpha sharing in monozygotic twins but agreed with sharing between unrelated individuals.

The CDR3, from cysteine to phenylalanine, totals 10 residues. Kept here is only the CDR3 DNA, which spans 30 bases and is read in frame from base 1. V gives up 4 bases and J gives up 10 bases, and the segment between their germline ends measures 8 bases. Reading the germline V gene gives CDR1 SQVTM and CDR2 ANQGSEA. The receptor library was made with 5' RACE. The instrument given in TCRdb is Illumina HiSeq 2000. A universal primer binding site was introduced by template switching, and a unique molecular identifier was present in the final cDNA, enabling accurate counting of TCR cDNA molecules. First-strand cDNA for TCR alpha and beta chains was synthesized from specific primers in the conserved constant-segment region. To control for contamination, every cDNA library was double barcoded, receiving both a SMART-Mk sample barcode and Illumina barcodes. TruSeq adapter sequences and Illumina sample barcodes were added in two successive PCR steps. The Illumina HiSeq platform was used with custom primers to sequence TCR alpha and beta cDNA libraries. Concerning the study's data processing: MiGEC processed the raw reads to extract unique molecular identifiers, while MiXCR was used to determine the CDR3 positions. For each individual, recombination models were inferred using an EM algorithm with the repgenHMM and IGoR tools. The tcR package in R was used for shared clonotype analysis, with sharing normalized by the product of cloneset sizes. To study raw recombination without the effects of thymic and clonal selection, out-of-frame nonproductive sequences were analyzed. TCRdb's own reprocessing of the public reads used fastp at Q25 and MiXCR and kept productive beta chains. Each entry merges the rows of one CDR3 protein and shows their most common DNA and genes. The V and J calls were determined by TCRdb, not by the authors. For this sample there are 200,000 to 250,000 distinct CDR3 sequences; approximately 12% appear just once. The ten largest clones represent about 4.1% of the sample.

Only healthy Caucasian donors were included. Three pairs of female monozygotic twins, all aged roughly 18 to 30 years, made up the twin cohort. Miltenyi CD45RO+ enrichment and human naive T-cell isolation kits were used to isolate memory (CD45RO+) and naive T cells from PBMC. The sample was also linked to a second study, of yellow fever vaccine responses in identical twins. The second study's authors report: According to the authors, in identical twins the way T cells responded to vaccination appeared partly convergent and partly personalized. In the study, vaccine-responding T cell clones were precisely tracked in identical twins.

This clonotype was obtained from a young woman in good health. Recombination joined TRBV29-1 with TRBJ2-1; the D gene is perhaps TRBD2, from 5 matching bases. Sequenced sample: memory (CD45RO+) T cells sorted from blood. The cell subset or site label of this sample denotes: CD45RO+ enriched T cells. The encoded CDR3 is CSVVRGEQFF. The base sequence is TGCAGCGTTGTCCGGGGAGAGCAGTTCTTC.